The present entry profiles one TCR beta chain with its context. Its antigen is still unknown. No much larger clonotype is one base removed from it; base qualities were not supplied. In the germline V gene, CDR1 corresponds to MGHDK and CDR2 to SYGVNS. The V end loses 0 bases and the J end loses 3 bases, and a stretch of 11 bases separates them. From the cysteine through the phenylalanine, the CDR3 covers 15 amino acids. The read is trimmed to its CDR3 DNA, 45 bases read in frame from base 1. This record comes from a study of control samples from healthy donors and cancer patients (dated by TCRdb to 2018 to 2020). Libraries were prepared through the immunoSEQ multiplex PCR assay. Entries here come from immuneACCESS through TCRdb and include only in-frame sequences with V and J called. Some clones fail to appear in such tables; in the studies checked, an unresolved V gene covers under half of the shortfall, and the cause of the remainder is unknown. Within this sample are about 170,000 clones, with around 92% of them counted one time only. The top ten clonotypes cover about 1.4% of the sample.

The clonotype originates from a woman aged 25 to 39 in good health. The specimen was blood. The sequence is built from TRBV25-1 and TRBJ1-1, with TRBD1 perhaps the D gene, on 5 matching bases. The CDR3: CASSEYSGVDTEAFF. DNA sequence: TGTGCCAGCAGTGAATATTCGGGGGTTGACACTGAAGCTTTCTTT.